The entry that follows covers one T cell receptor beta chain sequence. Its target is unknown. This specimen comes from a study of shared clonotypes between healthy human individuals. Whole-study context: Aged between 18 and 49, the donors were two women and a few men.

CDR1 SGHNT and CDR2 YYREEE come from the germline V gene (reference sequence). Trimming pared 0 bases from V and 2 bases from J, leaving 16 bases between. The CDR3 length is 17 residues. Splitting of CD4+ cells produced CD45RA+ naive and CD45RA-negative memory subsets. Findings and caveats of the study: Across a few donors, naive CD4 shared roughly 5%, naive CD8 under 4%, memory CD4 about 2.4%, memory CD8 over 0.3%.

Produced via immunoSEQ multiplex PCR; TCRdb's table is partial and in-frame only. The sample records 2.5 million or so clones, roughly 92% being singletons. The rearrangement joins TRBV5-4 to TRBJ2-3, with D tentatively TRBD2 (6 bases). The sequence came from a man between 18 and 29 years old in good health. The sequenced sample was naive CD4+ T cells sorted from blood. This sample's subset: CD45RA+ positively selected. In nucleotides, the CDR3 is TGTGCCAGCAGCTTGGTTGGGCGGGACTTTAACACAGATACGCAGTATTTT. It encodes CASSLVGRDFNTDTQYF.